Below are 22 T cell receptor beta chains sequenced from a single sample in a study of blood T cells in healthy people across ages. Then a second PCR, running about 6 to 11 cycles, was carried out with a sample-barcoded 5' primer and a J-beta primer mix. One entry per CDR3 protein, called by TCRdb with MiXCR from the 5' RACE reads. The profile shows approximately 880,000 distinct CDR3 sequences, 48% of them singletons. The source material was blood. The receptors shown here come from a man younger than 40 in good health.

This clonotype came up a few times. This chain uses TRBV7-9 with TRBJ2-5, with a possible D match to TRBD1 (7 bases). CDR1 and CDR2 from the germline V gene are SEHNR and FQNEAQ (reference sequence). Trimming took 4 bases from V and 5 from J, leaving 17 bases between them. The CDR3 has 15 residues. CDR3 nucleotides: TGTGCCAGCAGCTGGCGGGACAGTCCCCAGGAGACCCAGTACTTC. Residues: CASSWRDSPQETQYF.

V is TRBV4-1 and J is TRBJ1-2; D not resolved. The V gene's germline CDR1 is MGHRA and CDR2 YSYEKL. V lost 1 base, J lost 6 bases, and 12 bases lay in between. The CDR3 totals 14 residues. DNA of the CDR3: TGCGCCAGCAGCCAAGGTTTGGGGAATGATGGCTACACCTTC. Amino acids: CASSQGLGNDGYTF.

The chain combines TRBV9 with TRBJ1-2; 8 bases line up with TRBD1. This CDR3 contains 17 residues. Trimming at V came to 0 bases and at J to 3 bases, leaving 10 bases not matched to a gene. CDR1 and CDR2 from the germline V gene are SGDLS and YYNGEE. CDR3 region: CASSVELSQGVDYGYTF. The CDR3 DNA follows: TGTGCCAGCAGCGTAGAGCTCTCACAGGGGGTGGACTATGGCTACACCTTC.

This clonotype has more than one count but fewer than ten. The CDR3 region is CASSNQGASYEQYF. The DNA of the CDR3 is TGTGCCAGCAGCAACCAGGGGGCCTCCTACGAGCAGTACTTC. The rearrangement joins TRBV5-5 to TRBJ2-7; 8 bases line up with TRBD1. In germline, CDR1 is SGHKS, CDR2 YYEKEE (reference sequence). J lost 0 bases, V lost 4 bases, and 3 bases had no gene match. CDR3 length equals 14 residues.

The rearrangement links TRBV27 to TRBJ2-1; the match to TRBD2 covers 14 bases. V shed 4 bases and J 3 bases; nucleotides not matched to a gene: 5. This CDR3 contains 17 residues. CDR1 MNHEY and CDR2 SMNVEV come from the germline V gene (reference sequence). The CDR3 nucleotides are TGTGCCAGCAGTTCCTGGACTAGCGGGGGGCTCTACAATGAGCAGTTCTTC. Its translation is CASSSWTSGGLYNEQFF.

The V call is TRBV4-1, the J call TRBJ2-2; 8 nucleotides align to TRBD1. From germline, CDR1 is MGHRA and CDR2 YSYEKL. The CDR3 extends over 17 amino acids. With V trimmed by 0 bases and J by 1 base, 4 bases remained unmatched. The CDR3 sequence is CASSQEVGQGNTGELFF. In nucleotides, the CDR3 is TGCGCCAGCAGCCAAGAGGTCGGACAGGGGAACACCGGGGAGCTGTTTTTT.

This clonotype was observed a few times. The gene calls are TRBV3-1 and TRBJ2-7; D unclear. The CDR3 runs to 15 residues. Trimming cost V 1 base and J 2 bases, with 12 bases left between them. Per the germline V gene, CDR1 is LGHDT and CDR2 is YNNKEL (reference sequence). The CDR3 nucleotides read TGTGCCAGCAGCCAAGCAGCTCGTTCCGCCTACGAGCAGTACTTC. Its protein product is CASSQAARSAYEQYF.

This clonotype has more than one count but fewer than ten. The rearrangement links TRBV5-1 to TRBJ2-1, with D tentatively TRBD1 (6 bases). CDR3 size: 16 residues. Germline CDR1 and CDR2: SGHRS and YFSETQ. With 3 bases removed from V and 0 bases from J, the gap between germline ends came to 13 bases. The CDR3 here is CASSSAPRGSYNEQFF. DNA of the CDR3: TGCGCCAGCAGCTCCGCCCCCAGGGGCTCCTACAATGAGCAGTTCTTC.

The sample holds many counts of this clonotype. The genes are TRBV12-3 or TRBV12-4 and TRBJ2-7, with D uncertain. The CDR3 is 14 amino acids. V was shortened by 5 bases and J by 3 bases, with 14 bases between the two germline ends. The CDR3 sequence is CASSTRNMDYEQYF. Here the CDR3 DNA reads TGTGCCAGCAGTACGAGGAACATGGACTACGAGCAGTACTTC.

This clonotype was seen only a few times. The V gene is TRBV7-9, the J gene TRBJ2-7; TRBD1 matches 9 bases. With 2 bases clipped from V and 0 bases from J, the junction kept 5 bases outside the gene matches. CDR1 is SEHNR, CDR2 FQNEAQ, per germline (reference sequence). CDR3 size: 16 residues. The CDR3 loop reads CASSLTGTGSSYEQYF. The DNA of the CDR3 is TGTGCCAGCAGCTTAACCGGGACAGGGAGCTCCTACGAGCAGTACTTC.

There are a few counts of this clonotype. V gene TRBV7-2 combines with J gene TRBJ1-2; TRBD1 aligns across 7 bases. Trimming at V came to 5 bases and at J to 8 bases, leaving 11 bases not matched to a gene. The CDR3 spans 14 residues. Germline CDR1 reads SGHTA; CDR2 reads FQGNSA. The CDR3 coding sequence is TGTGCCAGCAGCCCTCAGCAGGGGGAGAGGGGCTACACCTTC. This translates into CASSPQQGERGYTF.

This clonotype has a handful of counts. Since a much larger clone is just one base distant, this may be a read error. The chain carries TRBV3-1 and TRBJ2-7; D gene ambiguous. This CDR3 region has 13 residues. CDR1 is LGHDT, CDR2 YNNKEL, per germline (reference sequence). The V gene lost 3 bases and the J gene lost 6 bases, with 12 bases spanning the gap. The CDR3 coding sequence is TGTGCCAGCAGCCAGCTCTCACCGGGCGAGCAGTACTTC. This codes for CASSQLSPGEQYF.

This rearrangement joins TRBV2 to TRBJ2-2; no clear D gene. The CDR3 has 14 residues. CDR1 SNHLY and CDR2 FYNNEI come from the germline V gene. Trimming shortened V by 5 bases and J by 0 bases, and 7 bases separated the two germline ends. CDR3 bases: TGTGCCAGCAGTTCCCATTCGAACACCGGGGAGCTGTTTTTT. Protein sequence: CASSSHSNTGELFF.

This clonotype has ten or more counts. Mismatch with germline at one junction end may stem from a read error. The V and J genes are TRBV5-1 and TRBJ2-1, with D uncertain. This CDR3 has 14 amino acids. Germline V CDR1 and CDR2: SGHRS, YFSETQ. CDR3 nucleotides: TGTGCCAGCAGTTTGGGTCAGTCGTACAATGAGCAGTTCTTC. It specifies CASSLGQSYNEQFF.

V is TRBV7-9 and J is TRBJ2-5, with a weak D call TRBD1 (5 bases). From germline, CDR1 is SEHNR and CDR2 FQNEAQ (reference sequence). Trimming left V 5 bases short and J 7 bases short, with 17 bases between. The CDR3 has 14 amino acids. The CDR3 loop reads CASSPYGAPGTQYF. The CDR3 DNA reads TGTGCCAGCAGCCCCTATGGGGCCCCCGGGACCCAGTACTTC. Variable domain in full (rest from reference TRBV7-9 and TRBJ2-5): DTGVSQNPRHKITKRGQNVTFRCDPISEHNRLYWYRQTLGQGPEFLTYFQNEAQLEKSRLLSDRFSAERPKGSFSTLEIQRTEQGDSAMYLCASSPYGAPGTQYFGPGTRLLVL.

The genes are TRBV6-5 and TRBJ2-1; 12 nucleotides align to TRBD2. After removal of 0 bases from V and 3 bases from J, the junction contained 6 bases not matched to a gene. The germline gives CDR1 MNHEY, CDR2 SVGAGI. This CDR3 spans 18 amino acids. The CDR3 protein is CASSYSTTSGGYYNEQFF. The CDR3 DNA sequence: TGTGCCAGCAGTTACTCTACAACTAGCGGGGGGTACTACAATGAGCAGTTCTTC.

The CDR3 sequence is CASSPWDRSSSYEQYF. In nucleotides, the CDR3 is TGTGCCAGCAGCCCTTGGGACAGAAGTAGCTCCTACGAGCAGTACTTC. The chain is built from TRBV9 and TRBJ2-7; 7 bases map to TRBD1. The germline V gene has CDR1 SGDLS and CDR2 YYNGEE. V was pared by 4 bases and J by 0 bases, with 10 bases of the junction left unmatched. CDR3 length equals 16 residues.

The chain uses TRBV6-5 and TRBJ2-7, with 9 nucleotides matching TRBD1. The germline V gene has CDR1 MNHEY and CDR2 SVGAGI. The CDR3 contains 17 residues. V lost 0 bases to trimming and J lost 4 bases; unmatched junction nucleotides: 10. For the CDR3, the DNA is TGTGCCAGCAGTTACTCGACCTTGGGACAGGGAAAATACGAGCAGTACTTC. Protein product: CASSYSTLGQGKYEQYF.

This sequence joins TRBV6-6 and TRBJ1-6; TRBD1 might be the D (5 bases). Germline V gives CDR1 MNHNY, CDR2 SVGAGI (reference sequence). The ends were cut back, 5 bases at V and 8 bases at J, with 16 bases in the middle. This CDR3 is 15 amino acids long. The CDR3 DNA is TGTGCCAGCAGTCCCCTCGGACATCGGGATTCACCCCTCCACTTT. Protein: CASSPLGHRDSPLHF.

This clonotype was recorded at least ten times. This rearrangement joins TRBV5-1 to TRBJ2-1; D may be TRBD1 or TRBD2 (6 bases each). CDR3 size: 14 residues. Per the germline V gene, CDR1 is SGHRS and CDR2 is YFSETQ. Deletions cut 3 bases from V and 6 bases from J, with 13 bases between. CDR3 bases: TGCGCCAGCAGCTGGGGGGCTCTCTCCAATGAGCAGTTCTTC. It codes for CASSWGALSNEQFF. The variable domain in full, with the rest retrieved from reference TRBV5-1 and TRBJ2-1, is KAGVTQTPRYLIKTRGQQVTLSCSPISGHRSVSWYQQTPGQGLQFLFEYFSETQRNKGNFPGRFSGRQFSNSRSEMNVSTLELGDSALYLCASSWGALSNEQFFGPGTRLTVL.

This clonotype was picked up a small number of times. CDR3 DNA: TGTGCCAGCAGCTTAAAAAGGACGGGCTCATCATCCTACGAGCAGTACTTC. Protein: CASSLKRTGSSSYEQYF. This rearrangement joins TRBV5-6 to TRBJ2-7; D call uncertain. This CDR3 has 17 residues. Germline V lookup: CDR1 SGHDT, CDR2 YYEEEE. V lost 2 bases to trimming and J lost 1 base, with 19 bases between them. Full variable domain (remainder filled in from reference TRBV5-6 and TRBJ2-7): DAGVTQSPTHLIKTRGQQVTLRCSPKSGHDTVSWYQQALGQGPQFIFQYYEEEERQRGNFPDRFSGHQFPNYSSELNVNALLLGDSALYLCASSLKRTGSSSYEQYFGPGTRLTVT.

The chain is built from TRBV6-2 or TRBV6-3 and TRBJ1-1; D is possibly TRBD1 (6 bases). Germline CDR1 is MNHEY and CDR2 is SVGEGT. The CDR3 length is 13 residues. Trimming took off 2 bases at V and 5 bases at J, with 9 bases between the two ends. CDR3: CASSYVGTTEAFF. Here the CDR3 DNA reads TGTGCCAGCAGTTACGTGGGGACAACTGAAGCTTTCTTT.